This T cell receptor beta chain was retrieved from a study of OX40 agonist ivuxolimab in advanced cancers. About the study as a whole: The costimulatory receptor OX40 (CD134) was targeted by ivuxolimab, a fully human IgG2 agonistic monoclonal antibody. Patients were allowed to have had prior anti-PD-1, anti-PD-L1 or anti-CTLA-4 therapy, and 40% of the dose-escalation patients had previously received checkpoint inhibitors. Partial responses were achieved by three dose-escalation patients, of whom one had hepatocellular carcinoma and two had cutaneous melanoma. Of the roughly 54 dose-escalation patients, hepatocellular carcinoma was present in about 19, melanoma in roughly 15, renal cell carcinoma in 9 and head and neck cancer in 9. The purpose of peripheral TCRbeta sequencing was to test whether ivuxolimab changed TCR sequence diversity and led to clonal T-cell expansion. The monotherapy dose-escalation portion (N ≈ 52 patients) of the phase I ivuxolimab trial is reported in the paper. Intravenous ivuxolimab was administered to patients every 2 weeks at six dose levels: 0.01, 0.1, 0.3, 1.5, 3 and 10 mg/kg. The dose-escalation cohort was about 87% male with a mean age of roughly 62 years, ranging from roughly 20 to 80. Overall study outcomes, separate from this receptor: Partial responders in the 0.1-3.0 mg/kg groups had among the lowest normalized peripheral clonal expansion, especially among CD8+ T cells. Clonal expansion of both CD4+ and CD8+ blood T cells was observed from baseline to week 6 at doses 0.1 to 3.0 mg/kg. Low levels of normalized T-cell clonal expansion were also seen in some patients who did not respond. On average, CD8+ T cells showed more expanded clones than CD4+ T cells after ivuxolimab. The antigen specificity of the clonally expanded peripheral T cells was not determined.

To sequence the TCRbeta CDR3 region, genomic DNA was isolated from the sorted cells. TCRbeta CDR3 regions were sequenced using the immunoSEQ Assay. TCRdb took over this immuneACCESS table, retaining in-frame rearrangements with V and J assigned. Such tables are incomplete; in checked studies, under half of the missing clones stem from an unresolved V gene, and the remainder is unexplained. Across this sample there are tens of thousands of clones, with around 87% seen only once. The ten largest clones take up roughly 2.5% of the sample. The trial excluded patients who had a history of autoimmune disease or who were on systemic immunosuppression. Peripheral blood for TCR sequencing was collected from all dose cohorts at baseline, on cycle 4 day 1, and on cycle 7 day 1. Samples came from an open-label, multicenter, first-in-human phase I dose-escalation trial of ivuxolimab. Adults with locally advanced or metastatic melanoma, renal cell carcinoma, hepatocellular carcinoma or head and neck squamous cell carcinoma were enrolled in the trial. Before TCR sequencing, CD4+ and CD8+ T cells were separately sorted from peripheral blood.

On this clone itself: The target of this receptor is not known. Per-base quality was not reported, and no clone a single base away is much larger than it.

Its CDR3 holds 14 amino acids, cysteine through phenylalanine. The read is trimmed to its CDR3 DNA, 42 bases read in frame from base 1. The germline V gene (reference sequence) provides CDR1 GTSNPN and CDR2 SVGIG. Between the V and J ends, shortened by 4 bases and 2 bases respectively, the junction contains 13 bases. This clonotype was obtained from an adult with an advanced solid tumor such as melanoma, head and neck, liver or kidney cancer. Recombination joined TRBV30 with TRBJ2-3, with a weak D call of TRBD2 (6 bases match). Source: CD4+ or CD8+ T cells sorted from blood, taken in a trial of the OX40 agonist ivuxolimab. Here is the DNA: TGTGCCTGGAACCTCGGGGGTCTCACAGATACGCAGTATTTT. This is translated as CAWNLGGLTDTQYF.